The rows below give T cell receptor beta chains drawn from one sample of a study of shared clonotypes between healthy human individuals. Profiling relied on immunoSEQ multiplex PCR, and the TCRdb table lists in-frame clones only, not all of them. The top ten clones hold 0.39% of a sample with 2 million to 2.5 million clones, 85% to 95% of them seen once. The sample comprised naive CD4+ T cells from PBMCs. These receptors originate from a man between 18 and 29 years old in good health. Some clones in this sample may be carry-over from other donors' samples. Both conserved end residues are part of each CDR3. D genes are given only for firm matches. Where a row states a size, it is once, few, many or the class of an expanded clone; other rows omit it.

v_call	j_call	d_call	clone_size	cdr3_aa	cdr3_nt
TRBV9	TRBJ1-4	.	once	CASGRDGGGRAGADEKLFF	TGTGCCAGCGGTCGGGATGGAGGTGGGCGGGCAGGGGCAGATGAAAAACTGTTTTTT
TRBV6-6	TRBJ1-2	.	.	CASSFPLVDYTF	TGTGCCAGCAGTTTCCCGTTAGTGGACTACACCTTC
TRBV27	TRBJ2-2	.	.	CASSFERPRSTGELFF	TGTGCCAGCAGTTTTGAGCGCCCCCGGAGCACCGGGGAGCTGTTTTTT
TRBV7-2	TRBJ2-3	.	.	CASSLGLAGDTQYF	TGTGCCAGCAGCTTAGGGTTAGCCGGAGATACGCAGTATTTT
TRBV5-1	TRBJ2-1	.	.	CASSLEEGPYNEQFF	TGCGCCAGCAGCTTGGAGGAGGGCCCCTACAATGAGCAGTTCTTC
TRBV11-2	TRBJ1-2	.	.	CASSLDRTYGYTF	TGTGCCAGCAGCTTAGACAGGACCTATGGCTACACCTTC
TRBV18	TRBJ2-5	.	.	CASSPGLARTETQYF	TGTGCCAGCTCACCAGGCCTAGCACGAACAGAGACCCAGTACTTC
TRBV5-1	TRBJ1-2	TRBD1	.	CASSFRQGTGYGYTF	TGCGCCAGCAGCTTCCGACAGGGGACTGGCTATGGCTACACCTTC
TRBV5-1	TRBJ2-3	.	.	CASSLIFPSTDTQYF	TGCGCCAGCAGCCTGATATTCCCGAGCACAGATACGCAGTATTTT
TRBV9	TRBJ2-1	.	.	CASSSPSRSSYNEQFF	TGTGCCAGCAGCTCCCCAAGCCGGAGCTCCTACAATGAGCAGTTCTTC
TRBV15	TRBJ1-2	.	.	CATSRATGTNYGYTF	TGTGCCACCAGCAGAGCGACGGGAACTAACTATGGCTACACCTTC
TRBV5-6	TRBJ2-2	.	.	CASSLFYGTGELFF	TGTGCCAGCAGCTTGTTTTACGGCACCGGGGAGCTGTTTTTT
TRBV2	TRBJ1-4	.	.	CALQDRDEKLFF	TGTGCCCTACAAGACCGGGATGAAAAACTGTTTTTT
TRBV4-2	TRBJ2-7	.	.	CASSPKVGGYEQYF	TGTGCCAGCAGCCCCAAGGTCGGGGGTTACGAGCAGTACTTC
TRBV11-2	TRBJ2-7	TRBD2	.	CASSLGGLAGVYEQYF	TGTGCCAGCAGCTTAGGGGGGCTAGCGGGAGTCTACGAGCAGTACTTC
TRBV29-1	TRBJ1-2	.	.	CSVRTDLTTYGYTF	TGCAGCGTGCGGACGGATTTAACCACCTATGGCTACACCTTC
TRBV5-4	TRBJ2-1	TRBD1	.	CASSPPGQNYNEQFF	TGTGCCAGCAGCCCTCCGGGACAGAACTACAATGAGCAGTTCTTC
TRBV29-1	TRBJ2-1	.	once	CSVRPTGWSYNEQFF	TGCAGCGTACGCCCCACCGGTTGGTCCTACAATGAGCAGTTCTTC
TRBV28	TRBJ2-1	TRBD2	.	CASSFWAGGVNEQFF	TGTGCCAGCAGTTTTTGGGCGGGAGGAGTAAATGAGCAGTTCTTC
TRBV28	TRBJ2-7	.	.	CASRHRDKSYEQYF	TGTGCCAGCAGACACCGGGACAAATCCTACGAGCAGTACTTC
TRBV6-5	TRBJ1-1	.	.	CASSARLPNTEAFF	TGTGCCAGCAGCGCGAGACTACCGAACACTGAAGCTTTCTTT
TRBV5-6	TRBJ1-4	.	.	CASSLASGAVEKLFF	TGTGCCAGCAGCTTGGCCTCGGGGGCGGTTGAAAAACTGTTTTTT